These 8 T cell receptor beta chains came from one sample sequenced in a study of blood T cell repertoires in COVID-19. The protocol was immunoSEQ multiplex PCR, while the TCRdb copy is restricted to in-frame clones and leaves out a portion. There are 350,000 to 400,000 clones in the sample; 89% occur only once, and 1.5% to 2% lies in the top ten. Sample: PBMCs or T cells enriched from blood (not recorded which). These receptors were taken from a woman in her 30s who had recovered from COVID-19.

The chain joins TRBV13 to TRBJ1-2; 7 nucleotides align to TRBD1. This CDR3 region has 16 residues. V was pared by 2 bases and J by 5 bases, with 11 bases of the junction left unmatched. The germline CDR1 and CDR2 sequences are PRHDT and FYEKMQ (reference sequence). The CDR3 here is CASSLFSRGRRYGYTF. DNA of the CDR3: TGTGCCAGCAGCTTATTCTCTAGGGGGCGAAGGTATGGCTACACCTTC.

The J gene is TRBJ2-3, the V gene TRBV10-3; D unclear. V lost 7 bases and J lost 2, with 16 bases in between. The CDR3 spans 15 residues. Germline V CDR1 and CDR2: ENHRY, SYGVKD. CDR3 residues: CAIKEGGSHTDTQYF. The CDR3 DNA reads TGTGCCATCAAAGAAGGCGGAAGCCACACAGATACGCAGTATTTT.

The chain couples TRBV15 to TRBJ2-2; 7 positions match TRBD1. The CDR3 loop spans 13 amino acids. Looked up from germline, CDR1 is LNHNV and CDR2 is YYDKDF (reference sequence). With V trimmed by 7 bases and J by 5 bases, 4 bases remained unmatched. The CDR3 DNA is TGTGCCACCAACAACAGGGGTACCGGGGAGCTGTTTTTT. Translation: CATNNRGTGELFF.

This clone appeared once. The chain recombines TRBV7-3 with TRBJ2-1; D unclear. The germline V and J ends were trimmed by 2 bases and 6 bases, with 11 bases remaining between them. The germline V gene has CDR1 SGHTA and CDR2 FQGTGA. The CDR3 contains 14 residues. The DNA for the CDR3 is TGTGCCAGCAGCTTATTGGCGGAACCCAATGAGCAGTTCTTC. This encodes CASSLLAEPNEQFF.

The chain uses TRBV19 and TRBJ1-1; a weak D match, TRBD1 (5 bases). CDR1 is LNHDA, CDR2 SQIVND, per germline (reference sequence). Trimming took 9 bases from V and 5 from J, leaving 13 bases between them. The CDR3 runs to 12 residues. Here the CDR3 DNA reads TGTGCCAGCAGGGATCCGAGGACTGAAGCTTTCTTT. It specifies CASRDPRTEAFF.

The J gene is TRBJ1-2, the V gene TRBV5-1, with 10 bases aligning to TRBD1. Germline V gene data show CDR1 as SGHRS and CDR2 as YFSETQ. CDR3 length: 20 residues. V lost 3 bases and J lost 8; bases outside the gene matches: 25. CDR3 region: CASSSSLTNSGTGAGVGYTF. The CDR3 nucleotides are TGCGCCAGCAGCTCGAGCCTTACAAACTCCGGGACAGGGGCAGGGGTAGGCTACACCTTC.

This clone was detected once. The chain is built from TRBV20-1 and TRBJ1-1, with 8 positions matching TRBD1. V dropped 7 bases and J dropped 6; count of bases not matched to a gene: 4. This CDR3 spans 11 amino acids. CDR1 and CDR2 (germline): DFQATT, SNEGSKA (reference sequence). The CDR3 loop reads CSGDRLPEAFF. The CDR3 DNA is TGCAGTGGGGACAGGCTCCCTGAAGCTTTCTTT.

V and J are TRBV28 and TRBJ2-1; 14 bases map to TRBD2. With V trimmed by 5 bases and J by 8 bases, 2 bases remained unmatched. CDR1 is MDHEN, CDR2 SYDVKM, per germline. The CDR3 is 14 residues long. In nucleotides, the CDR3 is TGTGCCAGCAGTCGGACTAGCGGGGGGTATGAGCAGTTCTTC. Its translation is CASSRTSGGYEQFF.